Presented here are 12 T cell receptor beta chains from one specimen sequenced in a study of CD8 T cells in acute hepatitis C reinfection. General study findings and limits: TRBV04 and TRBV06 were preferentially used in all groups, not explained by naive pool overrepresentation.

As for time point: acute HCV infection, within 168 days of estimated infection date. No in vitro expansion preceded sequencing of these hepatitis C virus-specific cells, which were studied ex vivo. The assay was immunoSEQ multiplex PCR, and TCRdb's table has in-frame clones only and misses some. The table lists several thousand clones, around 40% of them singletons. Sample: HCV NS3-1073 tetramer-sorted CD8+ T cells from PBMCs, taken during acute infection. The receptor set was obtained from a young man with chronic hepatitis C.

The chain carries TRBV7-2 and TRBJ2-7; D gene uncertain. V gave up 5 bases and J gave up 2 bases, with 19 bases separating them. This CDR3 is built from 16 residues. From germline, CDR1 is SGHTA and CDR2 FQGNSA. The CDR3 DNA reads TGTGCCAGCAGCCAAGAATCAGACGGAGCTCCCTACGAGCAGTACTTC. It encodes CASSQESDGAPYEQYF.

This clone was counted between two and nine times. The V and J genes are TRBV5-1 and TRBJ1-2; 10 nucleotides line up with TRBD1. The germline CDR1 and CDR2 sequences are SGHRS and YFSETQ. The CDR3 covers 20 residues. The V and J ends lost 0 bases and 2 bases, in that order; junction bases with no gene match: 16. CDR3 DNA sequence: TGCGCCAGCAGCTTGGAATGGGGGACAGGGGATCCTCATCTAAACTATGGCTACACCTTC. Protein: CASSLEWGTGDPHLNYGYTF.

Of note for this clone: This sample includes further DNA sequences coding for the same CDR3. The CDR3 DNA sequence: TGCGCCAGCAGCCAAGAGCCCGGGGCGCCAGGGGAGCAGTACTTC. Amino acid sequence: CASSQEPGAPGEQYF. The V gene is TRBV4-3, the J gene TRBJ2-7; D tentatively fits TRBD1 or TRBD2 (5 bases each). Germline CDR1 reads LGHNA; CDR2 reads YSLEER. The V and J ends lost 0 bases and 7 bases respectively, with 16 bases between them. The CDR3 spans 15 residues.

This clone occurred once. The CDR3 nucleotides are TGCGCCAGCAGCCAAGCCCCTTGGGCCGGGGGAGGGGATGAGCAGTTCTTC. It codes for CASSQAPWAGGGDEQFF. This chain connects TRBV4-3 to TRBJ2-1, with TRBD2 identical over 7 bases. V lost 1 base, J lost 8 bases, and 14 bases stayed unmatched. The germline V gene has CDR1 LGHNA and CDR2 YSLEER. CDR3 size: 17 residues.

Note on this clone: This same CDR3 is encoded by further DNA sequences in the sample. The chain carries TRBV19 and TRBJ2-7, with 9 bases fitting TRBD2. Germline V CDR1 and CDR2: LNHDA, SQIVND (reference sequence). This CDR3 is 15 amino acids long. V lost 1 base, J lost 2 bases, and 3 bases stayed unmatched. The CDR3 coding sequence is TGTGCCAGTAGTATAGGACTAGCGGCCCCCTACGAGCAGTACTTC. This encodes CASSIGLAAPYEQYF.

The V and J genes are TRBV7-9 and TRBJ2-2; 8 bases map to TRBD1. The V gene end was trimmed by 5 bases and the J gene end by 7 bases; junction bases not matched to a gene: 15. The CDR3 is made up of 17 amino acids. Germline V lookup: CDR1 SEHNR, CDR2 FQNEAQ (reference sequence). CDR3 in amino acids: CASSQEVPGQGIGELFF. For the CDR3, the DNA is TGTGCCAGCAGCCAAGAGGTCCCAGGACAGGGAATCGGGGAGCTGTTTTTT. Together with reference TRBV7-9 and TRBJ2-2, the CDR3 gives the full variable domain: DTGVSQNPRHKITKRGQNVTFRCDPISEHNRLYWYRQTLGQGPEFLTYFQNEAQLEKSRLLSDRFSAERPKGSFSTLEIQRTEQGDSAMYLCASSQEVPGQGIGELFFGEGSRLTVL.

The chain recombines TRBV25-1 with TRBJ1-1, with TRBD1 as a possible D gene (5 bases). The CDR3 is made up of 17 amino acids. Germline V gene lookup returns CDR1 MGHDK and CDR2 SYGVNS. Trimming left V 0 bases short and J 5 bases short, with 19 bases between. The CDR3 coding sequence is TGTGCCAGCAGTGAATATATGGGTATGGGGGGTCGGACTGAAGCTTTCTTT. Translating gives CASSEYMGMGGRTEAFF.

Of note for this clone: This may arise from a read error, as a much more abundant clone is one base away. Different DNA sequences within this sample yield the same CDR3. This CDR3 is CASSQDPGGPGELFF. CDR3 sequence (DNA): TGTGCCAGCAGCCAAGATCCGGGGGGGCCCGGGGAACTGTTTTTT. The rearrangement links TRBV4-2 to TRBJ2-2, with 8 bases that match TRBD2. The CDR3 has 15 amino acids. Germline CDR1 and CDR2: LGHNA and YNFKEQ.

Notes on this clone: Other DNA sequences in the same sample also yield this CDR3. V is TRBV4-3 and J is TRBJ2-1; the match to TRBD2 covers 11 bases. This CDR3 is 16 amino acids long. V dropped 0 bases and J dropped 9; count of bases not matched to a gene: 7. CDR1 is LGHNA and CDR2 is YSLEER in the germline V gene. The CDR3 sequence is CASSQDPLAGGGEQFF. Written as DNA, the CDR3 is TGCGCCAGCAGCCAAGATCCGCTAGCGGGGGGTGGTGAGCAGTTCTTC.

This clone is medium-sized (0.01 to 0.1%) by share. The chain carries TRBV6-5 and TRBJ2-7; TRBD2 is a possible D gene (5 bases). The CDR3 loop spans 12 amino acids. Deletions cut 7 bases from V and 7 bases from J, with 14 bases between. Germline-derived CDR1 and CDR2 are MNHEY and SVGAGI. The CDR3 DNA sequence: TGTGCCAGCAAGTTAGGGTCGGGAGAGCAGTACTTC. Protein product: CASKLGSGEQYF.

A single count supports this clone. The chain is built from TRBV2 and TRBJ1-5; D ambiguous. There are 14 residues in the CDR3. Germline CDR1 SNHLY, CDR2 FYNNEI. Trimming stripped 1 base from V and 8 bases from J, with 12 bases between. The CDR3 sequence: CASSEVDGSEPQHF. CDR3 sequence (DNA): TGTGCCAGCAGTGAAGTGGACGGGAGCGAGCCCCAGCATTTT.

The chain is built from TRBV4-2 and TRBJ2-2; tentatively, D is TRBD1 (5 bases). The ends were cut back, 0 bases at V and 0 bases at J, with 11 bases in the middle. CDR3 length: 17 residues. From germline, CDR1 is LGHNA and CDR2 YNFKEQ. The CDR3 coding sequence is TGTGCCAGCAGCCAAGAGTTACAGGCCCCGAACACCGGGGAGCTGTTTTTT. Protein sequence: CASSQELQAPNTGELFF.